The clone carrying this T cell receptor beta chain was seen a few times. Its antigen is unidentified. The data stem from a study of beta chain features in type 1 diabetes. Study observations and caveats: Cells with high TCR expression could be over-represented by cDNA sequencing. Across all four CD4+ subsets, people with type 1 diabetes showed modestly shorter TCRB CDR3s.

Reverse transcribing all isolated RNA meant expressed TCRB transcripts were sequenced. The assay was immunoSEQ multiplex PCR, and TCRdb's table has in-frame clones only and misses some. The top ten clones hold around 0.095% of a sample with roughly 610,000 clones, 15% to 19% of them seen once. Specimen: naive CD4+ T cells from blood. The TCR comes from a man between 18 and 35 years old in good health.

Written as DNA, the CDR3 is TGTGCCAGCAGCTTACTGTACCACTATGGCTACACCTTC. This codes for CASSLLYHYGYTF. The chain has TRBV7-2 and TRBJ1-2; D not certain. This CDR3 has 13 amino acids. The V end was cut by 2 bases, the J end by 3 bases, with 7 bases between. Germline CDR1 reads SGHTA; CDR2 reads FQGNSA. The full variable domain, completed using reference TRBV7-2 and TRBJ1-2, is GAGVSQSPSNKVTEKGKDVELRCDPISGHTALYWYRQSLGQGLEFLIYFQGNSAPDKSGLPSDRFSAERTGGSVSTLTIQRTQQEDSAVYLCASSLLYHYGYTFGSGTRLTVV.